Included here is one T cell receptor beta chain sequence, with context. The entry originates in a study of blood T cell repertoires in COVID-19. Study-level information: Acute and convalescent COVID-19 specimens originated in the United States, Italy and Spain.

TCRdb keeps only in-frame clones here, not all; method: immunoSEQ multiplex PCR. The sample includes 100,000 to 140,000 clones, around 90% seen only once; the top ten take roughly 1.2%. Germline loops: CDR1 SGHTA, CDR2 FQGNSA. This CDR3 has 14 amino acids. Deletions cut 5 bases from V and 4 bases from J, with 13 bases between. The rearrangement joins TRBV7-2 to TRBJ2-3; D is perhaps TRBD2 (6 bases). Sequenced material: peripheral blood. This sequence originates from a woman in her twenties or thirties with acute or convalescent COVID-19. The CDR3 spells CASSLPGVPDTQYF. The DNA of the CDR3 is TGTGCCAGCAGCCTACCGGGGGTCCCAGATACGCAGTATTTT.